This T cell receptor beta chain derives from a study of Ad26.COV2.S vaccination and SARS-CoV-2 variants. Across the study: Intramuscularly, Ad26.COV2.S was given either once or twice, 56 days apart. Points from the study as a whole: Placebo and vaccine recipients had non-spike TCR breadth that was similar.

Looked up from germline, CDR1 is LNHDA and CDR2 is SQIVND (reference sequence). The CDR3 spans 15 residues. V shed 4 bases, J shed 7 bases, and the junction held 5 bases outside the gene matches. The treatment was: over 15 received Ad26.COV2.S at low or high dose, single or two shots; several received placebo; per-sample allocation not given. All samples were drawn on day 63, counting from the first vaccine or placebo injection. Produced via immunoSEQ multiplex PCR; TCRdb's table is partial and in-frame only. The table includes about 320,000 clones, about 82% detected once. Concerning this clone: Antigen: not known.

The receptor was derived from a person aged 18-65 years who received the Ad26.COV2.S COVID-19 vaccine or a placebo. This specimen consisted of peripheral blood, obtained in a trial of Ad26.COV2.S vaccine versus placebo. The V call is TRBV19, the J call TRBJ1-4; 11 bases align to TRBD1. Written as DNA, the CDR3 is TGTGCCAGTAGTACGGACAGGGGGCGCGTTGAAAAACTGTTTTTT. Protein product: CASSTDRGRVEKLFF.